This T cell receptor (beta chain) emerged from a study of T cells after yellow fever vaccination. Study summary: Libraries from low-cell-number fractions were prepared with the SMART-Seq v4 Ultra Low Input RNA kit. General study findings and limits: Abundant clonotypes from the bulk population could contaminate FACS-sorted repertoires.

In its sample, this clonotype was seen a few times. V lost 2 bases, J lost 0 bases, and 8 bases stayed unmatched. CDR1 and CDR2 from the germline V gene are ENHRY and SYGVKD. CDR3 length: 17 amino acids. MiXCR, run by TCRdb on the 5' RACE reads, gives a single entry per CDR3 protein. The table shows 50,000 or so distinct CDR3 sequences, with about 6.3% occurring only once. The rearrangement uses TRBV10-3 and TRBJ2-3, with 7 bases fitting TRBD2. The specimen comprised CD8+ T cells not binding an NS4B(214-222) dextramer, sorted from PBMCs, sampled roughly 47 days after the first yellow fever vaccination. The sequence came from a man between 18 and 35 years old who received the YFV17D yellow fever vaccine. CDR3 protein: CAISERPSGASTDTQYF. CDR3 bases: TGTGCCATCAGTGAGAGGCCGAGCGGGGCTAGCACAGATACGCAGTATTTT.